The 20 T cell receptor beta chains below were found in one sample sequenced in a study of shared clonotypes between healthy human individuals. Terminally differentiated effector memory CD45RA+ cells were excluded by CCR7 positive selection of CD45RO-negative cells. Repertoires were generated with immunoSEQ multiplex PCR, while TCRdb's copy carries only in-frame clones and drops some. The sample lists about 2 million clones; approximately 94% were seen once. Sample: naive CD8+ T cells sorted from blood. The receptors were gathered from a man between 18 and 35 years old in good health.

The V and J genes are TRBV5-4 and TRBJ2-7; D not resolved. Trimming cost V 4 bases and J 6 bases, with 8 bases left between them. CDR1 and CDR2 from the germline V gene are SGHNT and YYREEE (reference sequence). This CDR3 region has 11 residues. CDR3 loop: CASSVYGEQYF. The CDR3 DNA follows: TGTGCCAGCAGCGTCTATGGCGAGCAGTACTTC.

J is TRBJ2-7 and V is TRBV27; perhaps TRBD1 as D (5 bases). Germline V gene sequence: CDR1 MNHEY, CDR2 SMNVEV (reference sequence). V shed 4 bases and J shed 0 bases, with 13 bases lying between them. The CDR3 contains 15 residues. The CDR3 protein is CASSSRVSSSYEQYF. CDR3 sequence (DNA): TGTGCCAGCAGTTCCAGGGTATCTAGCTCCTACGAGCAGTACTTC.

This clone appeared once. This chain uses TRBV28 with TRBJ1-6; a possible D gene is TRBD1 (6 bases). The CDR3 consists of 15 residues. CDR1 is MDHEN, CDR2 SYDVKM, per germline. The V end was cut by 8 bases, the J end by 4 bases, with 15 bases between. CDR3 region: CASYEPGTYNSPLHF. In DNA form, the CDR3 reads TGTGCCAGCTATGAACCCGGGACATATAATTCACCCCTCCACTTT.

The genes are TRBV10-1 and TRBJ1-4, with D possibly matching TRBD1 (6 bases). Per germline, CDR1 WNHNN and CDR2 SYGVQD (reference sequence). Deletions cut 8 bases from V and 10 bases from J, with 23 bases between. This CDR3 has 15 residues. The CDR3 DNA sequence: TGCGCCAGCCGACCGAGGCCGGGGGCCGTTAGAAAACTGTTTTTT. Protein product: CASRPRPGAVRKLFF.

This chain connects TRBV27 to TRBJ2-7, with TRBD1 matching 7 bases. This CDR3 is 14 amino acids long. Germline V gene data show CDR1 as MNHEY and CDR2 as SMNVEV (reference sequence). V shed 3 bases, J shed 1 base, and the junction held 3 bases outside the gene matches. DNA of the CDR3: TGTGCCAGCAGTTTCTTGGGACAGTCCTACGAGCAGTACTTC. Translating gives CASSFLGQSYEQYF.

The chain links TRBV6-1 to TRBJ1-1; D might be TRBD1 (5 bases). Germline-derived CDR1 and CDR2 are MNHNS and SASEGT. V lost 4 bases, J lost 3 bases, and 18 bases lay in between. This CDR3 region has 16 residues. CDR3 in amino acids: CASSGVLGVLDTEAFF. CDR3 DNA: TGTGCCAGCAGTGGGGTGCTGGGGGTCCTGGACACTGAAGCTTTCTTT.

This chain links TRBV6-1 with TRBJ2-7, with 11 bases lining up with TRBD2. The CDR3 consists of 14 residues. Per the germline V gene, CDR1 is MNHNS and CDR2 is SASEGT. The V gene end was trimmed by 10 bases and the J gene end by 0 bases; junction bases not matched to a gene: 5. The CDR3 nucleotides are TGTGCCACCTGGGGGACTAGCGGCTCCTACGAGCAGTACTTC. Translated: CATWGTSGSYEQYF.

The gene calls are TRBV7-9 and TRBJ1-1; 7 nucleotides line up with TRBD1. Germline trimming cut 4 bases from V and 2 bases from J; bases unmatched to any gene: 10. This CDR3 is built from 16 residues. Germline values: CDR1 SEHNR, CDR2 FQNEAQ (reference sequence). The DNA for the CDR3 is TGTGCCAGCAGCTCCCCTCTGGGGACAGATAACACTGAAGCTTTCTTT. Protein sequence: CASSSPLGTDNTEAFF.

The CDR3 region has the DNA TGTGCCAGCAGCTTAGTGGGACAGGGCTATCAGCCCCAGCATTTT. It is translated as CASSLVGQGYQPQHF. The chain couples TRBV7-8 to TRBJ1-5, with 9 bases that match TRBD1. The CDR3 loop spans 15 amino acids. V gave up 1 base and J gave up 5 bases; unmatched junction bases: 3. CDR1 and CDR2 from the germline V gene are SGHVS and FQNEAQ.

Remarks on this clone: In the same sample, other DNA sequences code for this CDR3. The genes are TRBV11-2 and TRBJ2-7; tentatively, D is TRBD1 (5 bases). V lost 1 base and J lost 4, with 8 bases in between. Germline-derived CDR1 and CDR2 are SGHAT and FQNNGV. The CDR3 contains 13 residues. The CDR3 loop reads CASSLARDYEQYF. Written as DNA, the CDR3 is TGTGCCAGCAGCTTAGCCAGGGATTACGAGCAGTACTTC.

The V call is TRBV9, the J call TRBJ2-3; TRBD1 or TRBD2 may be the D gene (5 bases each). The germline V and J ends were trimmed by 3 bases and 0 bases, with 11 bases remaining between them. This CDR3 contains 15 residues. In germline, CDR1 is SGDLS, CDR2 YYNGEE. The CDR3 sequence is CASSEGTVSTDTQYF. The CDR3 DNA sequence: TGTGCCAGCAGCGAAGGGACGGTTAGCACAGATACGCAGTATTTT.

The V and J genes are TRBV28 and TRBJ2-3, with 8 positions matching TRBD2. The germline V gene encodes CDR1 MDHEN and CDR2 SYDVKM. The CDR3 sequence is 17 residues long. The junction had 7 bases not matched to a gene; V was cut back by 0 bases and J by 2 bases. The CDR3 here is CASSLWTSADYTDTQYF. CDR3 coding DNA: TGTGCCAGCAGTTTATGGACTAGCGCGGACTACACAGATACGCAGTATTTT.

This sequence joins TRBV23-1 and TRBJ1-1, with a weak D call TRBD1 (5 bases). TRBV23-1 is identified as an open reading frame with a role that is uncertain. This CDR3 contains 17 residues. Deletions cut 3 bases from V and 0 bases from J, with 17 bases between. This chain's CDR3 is CASSHIGSRQMNTEAFF. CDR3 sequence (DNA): TGCGCCAGCAGTCATATTGGGTCGAGACAGATGAACACTGAAGCTTTCTTT.

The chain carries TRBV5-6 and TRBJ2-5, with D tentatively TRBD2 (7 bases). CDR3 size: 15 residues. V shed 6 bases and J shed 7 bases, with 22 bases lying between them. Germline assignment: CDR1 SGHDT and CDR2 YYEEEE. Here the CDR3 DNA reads TGTGCCAGCACTATGGGCGGGGGCCAAGATTGGACCCAGTACTTC. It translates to CASTMGGGQDWTQYF.

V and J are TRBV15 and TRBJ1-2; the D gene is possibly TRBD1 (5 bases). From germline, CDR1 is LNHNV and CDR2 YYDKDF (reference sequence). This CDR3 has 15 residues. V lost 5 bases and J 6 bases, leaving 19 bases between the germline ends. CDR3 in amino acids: CATSGGTGSTDGYTF. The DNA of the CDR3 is TGTGCCACCAGCGGGGGGACGGGCTCTACCGATGGCTACACCTTC.

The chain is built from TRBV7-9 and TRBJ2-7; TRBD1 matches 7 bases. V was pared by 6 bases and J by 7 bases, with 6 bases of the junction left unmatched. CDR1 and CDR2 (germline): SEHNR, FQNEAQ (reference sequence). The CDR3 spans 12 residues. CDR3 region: CASREGAGEQYF. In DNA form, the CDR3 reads TGTGCCAGCAGAGAGGGGGCGGGTGAGCAGTACTTC. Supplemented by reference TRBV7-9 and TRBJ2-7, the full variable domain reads DTGVSQNPRHKITKRGQNVTFRCDPISEHNRLYWYRQTLGQGPEFLTYFQNEAQLEKSRLLSDRFSAERPKGSFSTLEIQRTEQGDSAMYLCASREGAGEQYFGPGTRLTVT.

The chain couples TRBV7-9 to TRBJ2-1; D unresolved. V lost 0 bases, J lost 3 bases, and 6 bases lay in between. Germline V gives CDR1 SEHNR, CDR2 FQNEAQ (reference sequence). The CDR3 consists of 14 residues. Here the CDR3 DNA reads TGTGCCAGCAGCTTAGCCTCGGACTACAATGAGCAGTTCTTC. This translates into CASSLASDYNEQFF.

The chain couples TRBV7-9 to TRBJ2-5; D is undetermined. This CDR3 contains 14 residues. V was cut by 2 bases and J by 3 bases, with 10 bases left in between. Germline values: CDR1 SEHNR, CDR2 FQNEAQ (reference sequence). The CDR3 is CASSLLRQEETQYF. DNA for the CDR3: TGTGCCAGCAGCTTATTGAGGCAGGAAGAGACCCAGTACTTC. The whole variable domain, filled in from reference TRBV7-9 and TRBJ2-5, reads DTGVSQNPRHKITKRGQNVTFRCDPISEHNRLYWYRQTLGQGPEFLTYFQNEAQLEKSRLLSDRFSAERPKGSFSTLEIQRTEQGDSAMYLCASSLLRQEETQYFGPGTRLLVL.

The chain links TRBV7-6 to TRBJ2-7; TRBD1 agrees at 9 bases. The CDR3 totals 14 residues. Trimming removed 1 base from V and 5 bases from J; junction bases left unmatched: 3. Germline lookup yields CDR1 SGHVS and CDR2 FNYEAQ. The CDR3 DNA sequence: TGTGCCAGCAGCTTAGAGGGACAGGGCCACGAGCAGTACTTC. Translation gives CASSLEGQGHEQYF. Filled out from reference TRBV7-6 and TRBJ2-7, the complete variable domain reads GAGVSQSPRYKVTKRGQDVALRCDPISGHVSLYWYRQALGQGPEFLTYFNYEAQQDKSGLPNDRFSAERPEGSISTLTIQRTEQRDSAMYRCASSLEGQGHEQYFGPGTRLTVT.

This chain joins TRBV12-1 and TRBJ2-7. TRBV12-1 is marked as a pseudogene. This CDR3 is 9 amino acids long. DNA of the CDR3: TGTGCCAGCTCCTACGAGCAGTACTTC. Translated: CASSYEQYF.